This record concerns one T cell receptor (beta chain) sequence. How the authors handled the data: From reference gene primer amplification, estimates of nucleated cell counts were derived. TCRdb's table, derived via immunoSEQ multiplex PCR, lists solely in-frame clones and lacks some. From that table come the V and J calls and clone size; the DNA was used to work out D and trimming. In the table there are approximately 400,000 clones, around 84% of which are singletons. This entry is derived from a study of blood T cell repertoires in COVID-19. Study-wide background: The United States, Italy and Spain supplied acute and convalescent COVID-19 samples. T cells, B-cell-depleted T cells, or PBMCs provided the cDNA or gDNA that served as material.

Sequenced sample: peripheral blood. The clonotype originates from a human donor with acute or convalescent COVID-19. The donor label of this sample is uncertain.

The CDR3 DNA is TGTGCCAGCGCTTGGGGTAGCGGGAACTACGAGCAGTACTTC. Translation gives CASAWGSGNYEQYF. The J gene is TRBJ2-7, the V gene TRBV28, with 8 bases fitting TRBD2. With V trimmed by 8 bases and J by 3 bases, 9 bases remained unmatched. This CDR3 region has 14 residues. In germline, CDR1 is MDHEN, CDR2 SYDVKM.